The rows below give T cell receptor beta chains drawn from one sample of a study of blood T cells in healthy people across ages. TCRdb fed the 5' RACE reads into MiXCR, producing one record per CDR3 protein. In the table there are about 830,000 distinct CDR3 sequences, more than 45% of which are singletons. The specimen was blood. Receptor source: a man under 40 in good health. Each CDR3 is given with its conserved first and last residue. Each record gives: D gene, clone size, J gene, V gene, CDR3 protein, CDR3 DNA. The D gene is left open where the match is weak. Where a row states a size, it is once, few, many or the class of an expanded clone; other rows omit it.

d_call: .
clone_size: .
j_call: TRBJ2-7
v_call: TRBV6-2/TRBV6-3
cdr3_aa: CASSFTGRAYEQYF
cdr3_nt: TGTGCCAGCAGTTTCACAGGACGGGCCTACGAGCAGTACTTC

d_call: .
clone_size: few
j_call: TRBJ1-6
v_call: TRBV27
cdr3_aa: CASSLFGTNNSPLHF
cdr3_nt: TGTGCCAGCAGTTTATTTGGGACTAATAATTCACCCCTCCACTTT

d_call: .
clone_size: .
j_call: TRBJ1-1
v_call: TRBV30
cdr3_aa: CAWSVIPMNTEAFF
cdr3_nt: TGTGCCTGGAGTGTAATACCCATGAACACTGAAGCTTTCTTT

d_call: .
clone_size: .
j_call: TRBJ2-7
v_call: TRBV27
cdr3_aa: CASSPGGETYEQYF
cdr3_nt: TGTGCCAGCAGTCCAGGAGGAGAAACCTACGAGCAGTACTTC

d_call: TRBD1
clone_size: few
j_call: TRBJ1-6
v_call: TRBV6-5
cdr3_aa: CASTYSGTGNSPLHF
cdr3_nt: TGTGCCAGCACATACTCCGGGACAGGGAATTCACCCCTCCACTTT

d_call: .
clone_size: few
j_call: TRBJ2-7
v_call: TRBV29-1
cdr3_aa: CSVDRGYEQYF
cdr3_nt: TGCAGCGTTGACAGGGGCTACGAGCAGTACTTC

d_call: .
clone_size: .
j_call: TRBJ1-4
v_call: TRBV18
cdr3_aa: CASSPELTGGEKLFF
cdr3_nt: TGTGCCAGCTCACCGGAACTGACAGGAGGGGAAAAACTGTTTTTT

d_call: .
clone_size: .
j_call: TRBJ1-2
v_call: TRBV7-9
cdr3_aa: CASSLGGPYGYTF
cdr3_nt: TGTGCCAGCAGCTTAGGGGGACCCTATGGCTACACCTTC

d_call: TRBD1
clone_size: .
j_call: TRBJ2-7
v_call: TRBV7-2
cdr3_aa: CASSLTAGGSGYEQYF
cdr3_nt: TGTGCCAGCAGCTTAACGGCAGGGGGCTCGGGGTACGAGCAGTACTTC

d_call: .
clone_size: .
j_call: TRBJ1-1
v_call: TRBV10-1
cdr3_aa: CASRKLPEAFF
cdr3_nt: TGCGCCAGCAGGAAGTTACCTGAAGCTTTCTTT

d_call: .
clone_size: .
j_call: TRBJ2-2
v_call: TRBV4-3
cdr3_aa: CASSQERASNTGELFF
cdr3_nt: TGCGCCAGCAGCCAAGAGCGGGCCTCGAACACCGGGGAGCTGTTTTTT

d_call: TRBD2
clone_size: few
j_call: TRBJ2-7
v_call: TRBV5-5
cdr3_aa: CASSLVGTSSSGNYEQYF
cdr3_nt: TGTGCCAGCAGCTTGGTTGGGACTAGCTCTTCCGGCAACTACGAGCAGTACTTC

d_call: .
clone_size: .
j_call: TRBJ2-1
v_call: TRBV3-1
cdr3_aa: CASSHTPLNNEQFF
cdr3_nt: TGTGCCAGCAGCCACACCCCATTAAACAATGAGCAGTTCTTC

d_call: TRBD2
clone_size: .
j_call: TRBJ2-1
v_call: TRBV30
cdr3_aa: CAWSIGLVNEQFF
cdr3_nt: TGTGCCTGGAGTATCGGACTAGTCAATGAGCAGTTCTTC

d_call: TRBD1
clone_size: .
j_call: TRBJ2-7
v_call: TRBV6-6
cdr3_aa: CASCKQGTGTASYEQYF
cdr3_nt: TGTGCCAGCTGTAAACAGGGGACAGGAACAGCATCCTACGAGCAGTACTTC

d_call: .
clone_size: .
j_call: TRBJ2-5
v_call: TRBV20-1
cdr3_aa: CSARDPSKGETQYF
cdr3_nt: TGCAGTGCTAGAGACCCCTCTAAAGGGGAGACCCAGTACTTC

d_call: TRBD1
clone_size: .
j_call: TRBJ1-2
v_call: TRBV4-2
cdr3_aa: CASSQQQGAEGYTF
cdr3_nt: TGTGCCAGCAGCCAGCAACAGGGGGCGGAGGGCTACACCTTC

d_call: .
clone_size: few
j_call: TRBJ2-5
v_call: TRBV29-1
cdr3_aa: CSVDPGETQYF
cdr3_nt: TGCAGCGTTGACCCAGGGGAGACCCAGTACTTC

d_call: TRBD2
clone_size: few
j_call: TRBJ2-1
v_call: TRBV7-2
cdr3_aa: CASSLLAGGGNEQFF
cdr3_nt: TGTGCCAGCAGCCTTTTAGCGGGAGGTGGAAATGAGCAGTTCTTC

d_call: TRBD2
clone_size: .
j_call: TRBJ2-1
v_call: TRBV12-3/TRBV12-4
cdr3_aa: CASSLRGAGVNNEQFF
cdr3_nt: TGTGCCAGCAGTTTACGTGGAGCGGGGGTAAACAATGAGCAGTTCTTC

d_call: .
clone_size: .
j_call: TRBJ2-5
v_call: TRBV4-2
cdr3_aa: CASSPDGGAPDGTQYF
cdr3_nt: TGTGCCAGCAGTCCTGACGGTGGGGCTCCTGATGGGACCCAGTACTTC

d_call: TRBD2
clone_size: few
j_call: TRBJ2-1
v_call: TRBV11-1
cdr3_aa: CASSSRWGLAGGPEQFF
cdr3_nt: TGTGCCAGCAGCTCCAGATGGGGACTAGCGGGGGGGCCGGAGCAGTTCTTC

d_call: TRBD2
clone_size: .
j_call: TRBJ2-3
v_call: TRBV10-2
cdr3_aa: CASSWGTKPTDTQYF
cdr3_nt: TGCGCCAGCAGCTGGGGGACTAAACCCACAGATACGCAGTATTTT

d_call: TRBD1
clone_size: once
j_call: TRBJ1-2
v_call: TRBV25-1
cdr3_aa: CASSSEPGQGDGYTF
cdr3_nt: TGTGCCAGCAGTTCTGAACCGGGACAGGGGGATGGCTACACCTTC

d_call: TRBD2
clone_size: .
j_call: TRBJ2-1
v_call: TRBV27
cdr3_aa: CASSLTVAGYEQFF
cdr3_nt: TGTGCCAGCAGTTTAACGGTAGCGGGATATGAGCAGTTCTTC

d_call: TRBD1
clone_size: .
j_call: TRBJ2-7
v_call: TRBV6-9
cdr3_aa: CASSTTGVYISEQYF
cdr3_nt: TGTGCCAGCAGTACGACAGGGGTTTATATTTCCGAGCAGTACTTC

d_call: .
clone_size: .
j_call: TRBJ2-2
v_call: TRBV4-2
cdr3_aa: CASSQEPHTGELFF
cdr3_nt: TGTGCCAGCAGCCAAGAACCCCACACCGGGGAGCTGTTTTTT

d_call: .
clone_size: .
j_call: TRBJ2-1
v_call: TRBV29-1
cdr3_aa: CSADSGLGVGEQFF
cdr3_nt: TGCAGCGCTGATTCGGGGTTGGGCGTCGGTGAGCAGTTCTTC

d_call: TRBD2
clone_size: few
j_call: TRBJ2-7
v_call: TRBV12-3/TRBV12-4
cdr3_aa: CASRIAGDLYEQYF
cdr3_nt: TGTGCCAGCAGGATAGCGGGGGACCTCTACGAGCAGTACTTC

d_call: .
clone_size: .
j_call: TRBJ1-4
v_call: TRBV7-9
cdr3_aa: CASSLGRHEKLFF
cdr3_nt: TGTGCCAGCAGCTTGGGAAGGCATGAAAAACTGTTTTTT

d_call: .
clone_size: few
j_call: TRBJ2-7
v_call: TRBV6-6
cdr3_aa: CASSLIANGYEQYF
cdr3_nt: TGTGCCAGCAGTTTAATAGCTAACGGCTACGAGCAGTACTTC

d_call: .
clone_size: .
j_call: TRBJ2-7
v_call: TRBV4-3
cdr3_aa: CASSQDNAIGYEQYF
cdr3_nt: TGCGCCAGCAGCCAAGATAATGCGATTGGCTACGAGCAGTACTTC

d_call: TRBD1
clone_size: .
j_call: TRBJ1-2
v_call: TRBV6-5
cdr3_aa: CASGDRGTNYGYTF
cdr3_nt: TGTGCCAGCGGCGACAGGGGCACAAACTATGGCTACACCTTC

d_call: TRBD2
clone_size: .
j_call: TRBJ2-3
v_call: TRBV20-1
cdr3_aa: CSARDRRLAVKDTQYF
cdr3_nt: TGCAGTGCTAGAGATCGGCGACTAGCTGTGAAAGATACGCAGTATTTT

d_call: .
clone_size: .
j_call: TRBJ2-7
v_call: TRBV6-5
cdr3_aa: CASSQDGFAEQYF
cdr3_nt: TGTGCCAGCAGTCAGGACGGGTTCGCCGAGCAGTACTTC

d_call: .
clone_size: .
j_call: TRBJ2-3
v_call: TRBV9
cdr3_aa: CASSVSPGSTDTQYF
cdr3_nt: TGTGCCAGCAGCGTATCCCCGGGCTCCACAGATACGCAGTATTTT

d_call: .
clone_size: few
j_call: TRBJ2-5
v_call: TRBV15
cdr3_aa: CATSTRPRQETQYF
cdr3_nt: TGTGCCACCAGCACCCGTCCTCGCCAAGAGACCCAGTACTTC

d_call: .
clone_size: .
j_call: TRBJ2-5
v_call: TRBV20-1
cdr3_aa: CSATTTGKRETQYF
cdr3_nt: TGCAGTGCCACCACGACAGGCAAACGGGAGACCCAGTACTTC

d_call: .
clone_size: few
j_call: TRBJ2-1
v_call: TRBV11-2
cdr3_aa: CASSLAPRVPPFF
cdr3_nt: TGTGCCAGCAGCTTAGCCCCCCGGGTACCACCGTTCTTC

d_call: .
clone_size: .
j_call: TRBJ2-7
v_call: TRBV13
cdr3_aa: CASSSRKRAASYNEQYF
cdr3_nt: TGTGCCAGCAGTTCCCGAAAGCGGGCTGCCTCCTACAATGAGCAGTACTTC

d_call: TRBD2
clone_size: .
j_call: TRBJ2-7
v_call: TRBV20-1
cdr3_aa: CSAREQRGSYEQYF
cdr3_nt: TGCAGTGCTAGAGAGCAGCGGGGTTCCTACGAGCAGTACTTC

d_call: .
clone_size: once
j_call: TRBJ1-4
v_call: TRBV20-1
cdr3_aa: CSAKSSGDATNEKLFF
cdr3_nt: TGCAGTGCCAAATCCTCGGGGGATGCAACTAATGAAAAACTGTTTTTT

d_call: .
clone_size: few
j_call: TRBJ1-5
v_call: TRBV5-6
cdr3_aa: CASSTMAQPQHF
cdr3_nt: TGTGCCAGCAGCACGATGGCTCAGCCCCAGCATTTT

d_call: .
clone_size: .
j_call: TRBJ2-1
v_call: TRBV6-5
cdr3_aa: CASSTGGGLYNEQFF
cdr3_nt: TGTGCCAGCAGCACCGGAGGGGGGCTATACAATGAGCAGTTCTTC

d_call: .
clone_size: .
j_call: TRBJ2-3
v_call: TRBV12-3/TRBV12-4
cdr3_aa: CASSVEGVDTQYF
cdr3_nt: TGTGCCAGCAGTGTTGAGGGGGTAGATACGCAGTATTTT

d_call: TRBD2
clone_size: .
j_call: TRBJ2-1
v_call: TRBV20-1
cdr3_aa: CSADSSAGASIVNEQFF
cdr3_nt: TGCAGTGCAGACTCATCAGCGGGAGCATCGATCGTTAATGAGCAGTTCTTC

d_call: TRBD2
clone_size: few
j_call: TRBJ2-1
v_call: TRBV20-1
cdr3_aa: CSARLAGKYNEQFF
cdr3_nt: TGCAGTGCCCGACTAGCGGGTAAATACAATGAGCAGTTCTTC

d_call: TRBD2
clone_size: .
j_call: TRBJ2-2
v_call: TRBV6-6
cdr3_aa: CAIPTSGRNTGELFF
cdr3_nt: TGTGCCATCCCGACTAGCGGGAGGAACACCGGGGAGCTGTTTTTT

d_call: .
clone_size: .
j_call: TRBJ1-6
v_call: TRBV6-6
cdr3_aa: CASSPTEGGIHF
cdr3_nt: TGTGCCAGCAGCCCCACGGAAGGGGGGATCCACTTT

d_call: .
clone_size: .
j_call: TRBJ2-3
v_call: TRBV7-2
cdr3_aa: CASSLGQAPGTDTQYF
cdr3_nt: TGTGCCAGCAGCTTAGGGCAGGCCCCAGGCACAGATACGCAGTATTTT

d_call: .
clone_size: .
j_call: TRBJ1-3
v_call: TRBV5-1
cdr3_aa: CASSLYSGNTIYF
cdr3_nt: TGCGCCAGCAGCCTCTACTCTGGAAACACCATATATTTT

d_call: TRBD1
clone_size: few
j_call: TRBJ2-5
v_call: TRBV5-1
cdr3_aa: CASSLATGVETQYF
cdr3_nt: TGCGCCAGCAGCTTAGCGACAGGGGTGGAGACCCAGTACTTC

d_call: TRBD2
clone_size: few
j_call: TRBJ2-4
v_call: TRBV20-1
cdr3_aa: CSAQLAGGEEQYF
cdr3_nt: TGCAGTGCCCAACTAGCGGGAGGGGAGGAGCAGTACTTC